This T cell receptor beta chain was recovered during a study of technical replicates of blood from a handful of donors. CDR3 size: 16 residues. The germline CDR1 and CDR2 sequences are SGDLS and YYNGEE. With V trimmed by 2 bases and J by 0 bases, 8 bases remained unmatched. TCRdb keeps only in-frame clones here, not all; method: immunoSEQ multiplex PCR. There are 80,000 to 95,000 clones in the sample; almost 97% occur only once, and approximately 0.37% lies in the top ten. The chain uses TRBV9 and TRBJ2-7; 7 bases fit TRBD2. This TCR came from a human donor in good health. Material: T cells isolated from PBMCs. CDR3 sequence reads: CASSVDILADSYEQYF. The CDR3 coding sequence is TGTGCCAGCAGCGTCGATATTCTAGCGGACTCCTACGAGCAGTACTTC.